This TCR beta chain was captured in a study of blood T cells in healthy people across ages (dated by TCRdb to the mid-2010s). Context from the whole study: In model experiments, template switching captured roughly one uniquely barcoded TCR beta cDNA molecule for every two T cells. To track age-related changes in TCR beta repertoire diversity, the study relied on deep sequencing normalized with unique cDNA molecular identifiers. Donors were grouped into four age groups: young (average about 15 years), middle-aged (39), aged (62) and long-lived (about 89). To avoid experimental bias, donors of different ages were randomly spread across the sequencing lanes. Two additional independent replicas of 1 million unique cDNA reads from the same blood draw were analyzed for two donors (one aged 18 to 29 and one aged 80 or older).

The library was obtained by 5' RACE. Sequencing relied on an Illumina HiSeq 2500. A second PCR of roughly 7 to 11 cycles was performed with a sample-barcoded 5' primer and a J-beta primer mix. A template-switch 5' adaptor carrying 12 random nucleotides introduced a unique molecular identifier onto each TCR beta cDNA molecule. Each sample yielded at least 2.5 million CDR3-containing paired-end reads. First-strand cDNA was synthesized from all RNA with the Mint cDNA synthesis kit, primed by a TRBC-specific oligonucleotide. Following uracil-DNA glycosylase treatment, a first 18-cycle PCR with universal primers M1SS and BC2_uni_R was performed on all cDNA. The authors' analysis ran thus. Normalization of each sample was performed by random selection of 1 million high-quality reads, each carrying a distinct molecular identifier. Instead of being binned into consensus sequences, reads that shared molecular identifiers were thrown out. MiTCR, set to a Q25 quality threshold and the strictest error-elimination algorithm, was used for CDR3 identification, clonotype clustering and error correction. A nonparametric unseen species model using Euler transformation provided a lower-bound estimate of total TCR beta diversity. TCRdb handled the public reads itself, with Q25 trimming in fastp and clone calling in MiXCR, and kept productive beta chains. Under each unique CDR3 protein, matching rows form one entry showing the most common genes and DNA. TCRdb's processing, not the study's, gives the V and J calls here. The sample table lists hundreds of thousands of distinct CDR3 sequences, 20% to 25% of them with a count of one. Of the sample, roughly 3.6% falls within the top ten clones.

Taken from cysteine to phenylalanine, the CDR3 has 17 residues. Only the CDR3 DNA is retained, 51 bases long and in frame from the first base. The junction shows trimming of 2 bases on V and 1 base on J, and the gene matches do not reach 6 bases of it. The germline V gene encodes CDR1 MNHEY and CDR2 SVGEGT. A word on this clonotype: Its binding antigen is unknown. Nothing much larger sits one base from this clone, and base qualities are not available.

Donors were under 40 systemically healthy Caucasian individuals from Russia aged roughly 6 to 90 years. Each donor gave approximately 9.4 milliliters of peripheral blood, drawn into EDTA-treated Vacutainer tubes. PBMCs were isolated by Ficoll-Paque density-gradient centrifugation, with at least 6 million obtained per sample. Total RNA was extracted from PBMCs with Trizol reagent, with at least 6 micrograms obtained per sample. The percentages of naive CD45RAhigh/CD27high T cells were determined by flow cytometry on a PBMC aliquot from every donor. Points the paper makes about the study in general: Observed TCR beta diversity per million T cells fell roughly linearly with age, and a significant reduction was already apparent by age roughly 40. Since profiling was done on bulk unsorted PBMCs, naive and antigen-experienced compartments could not be conclusively compared. The percentage of naive T cells measured by flow cytometry correlated strongly with observed TCR beta diversity. Total diversity estimates from one million sequenced T cells were considered lower bounds and underestimates. The CMV infection status of donors was not known, potentially confounding age-related changes in expanded clonotypes. Compared with the aged group, the long-lived group had more naive CD4+ T cells, fewer expanded clones and increased TCR diversity, suggesting age selection.

In this chain, TRBV6-2 or TRBV6-3 is recombined with TRBJ2-1, and TRBD2 matches 9 of the central bases. Source material: blood. The clonotype comes from a man between 65 and 85 years old in good health. The DNA sequence follows: TGTGCCAGCAGTTACGTCCCTAGCGGGGATTCCTACAATGAGCAGTTCTTC. Its coded protein is CASSYVPSGDSYNEQFF.